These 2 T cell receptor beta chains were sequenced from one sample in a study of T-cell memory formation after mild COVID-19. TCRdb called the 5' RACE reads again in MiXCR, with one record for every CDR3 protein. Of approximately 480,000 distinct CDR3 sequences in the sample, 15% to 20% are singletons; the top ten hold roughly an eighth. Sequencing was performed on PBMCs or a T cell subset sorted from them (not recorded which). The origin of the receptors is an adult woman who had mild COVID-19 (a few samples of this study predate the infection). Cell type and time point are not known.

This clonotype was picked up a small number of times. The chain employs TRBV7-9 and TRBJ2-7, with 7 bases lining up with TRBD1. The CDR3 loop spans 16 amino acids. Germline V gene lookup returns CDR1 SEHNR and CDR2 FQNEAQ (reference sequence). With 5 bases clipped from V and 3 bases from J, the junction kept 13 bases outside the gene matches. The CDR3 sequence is CASSTEDRALNYEQYF. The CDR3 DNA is TGTGCCAGCAGCACCGAAGACAGGGCCCTAAACTACGAGCAGTACTTC.

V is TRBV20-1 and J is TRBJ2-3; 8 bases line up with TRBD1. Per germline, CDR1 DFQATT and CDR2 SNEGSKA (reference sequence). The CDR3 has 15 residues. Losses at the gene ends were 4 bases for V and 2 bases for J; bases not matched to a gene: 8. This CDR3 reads CSATNPGQATDTQYF. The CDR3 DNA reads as TGCAGTGCTACCAATCCGGGACAGGCCACAGATACGCAGTATTTT.